This is a list of T cell receptor beta chains from one sample in a study of T cells after yellow fever vaccination. TCRdb independently ran MiXCR on the 5' RACE reads; one entry per CDR3 protein. This sample has about 370,000 distinct CDR3 sequences, with approximately 10% found just once. The source material was PBMCs, sampled on the day of the first yellow fever vaccination. The receptors shown here come from a man younger than 35 who received the YFV17D yellow fever vaccine. Both conserved end residues are part of each CDR3. The D gene is left open where the match is weak. Clone size, where shown, is once, few, many, or a class for clones that have expanded.

D: -
V: TRBV20-1
size: few
J: TRBJ2-5
DNA: TGCAGTGCTAGAGAGGGGACCCAGTACTTC
CDR3: CSAREGTQYF

D: -
V: TRBV7-9
size: -
J: TRBJ2-3
DNA: TGTGCCAGCAGCTTCGGGGGGCCTAACACAGATACGCAGTATTTT
CDR3: CASSFGGPNTDTQYF

D: -
V: TRBV2
size: many
J: TRBJ2-2
DNA: TGTGCCAGCGGAGGTACACCAACCGGGGAGCTGTTTTTT
CDR3: CASGGTPTGELFF

D: TRBD1
V: TRBV11-2
size: -
J: TRBJ2-4
DNA: TGTGCCAGCAGCCCCCGACAGGGTTCGAGAAACATTCAGTACTTC
CDR3: CASSPRQGSRNIQYF

D: TRBD1
V: TRBV7-2
size: few
J: TRBJ1-4
DNA: TGTGCCAGCAGCCCCCGGACAGGGGGCGGTGAAAAACTGTTTTTT
CDR3: CASSPRTGGGEKLFF

D: -
V: TRBV9
size: -
J: TRBJ2-2
DNA: TGTGCCAGCAGCCCCCGCCCTTATTGGGGGACCGGGGAGCTGTTTTTT
CDR3: CASSPRPYWGTGELFF

D: -
V: TRBV5-1
size: -
J: TRBJ2-2
DNA: TGCGCCAGCAGCTTGGGTTCGGTGAGCACCGGGGAGCTGTTTTTT
CDR3: CASSLGSVSTGELFF

D: -
V: TRBV4-3
size: few
J: TRBJ2-7
DNA: TGCGCCAGCAGCCAAGAAAGGAGGGGGATGGCAGGCACCTACGAGCAGTACTTC
CDR3: CASSQERRGMAGTYEQYF

D: -
V: TRBV11-2
size: few
J: TRBJ2-5
DNA: TGTGCCAGCAGCTTGGGTCCCGACGGGGAGACCCAGTACTTC
CDR3: CASSLGPDGETQYF

D: -
V: TRBV12-3/TRBV12-4
size: many
J: TRBJ1-1
DNA: TGTGCCAGCAGTTTAGACCAGGGGAACACTGAAGCTTTCTTT
CDR3: CASSLDQGNTEAFF

D: -
V: TRBV5-1
size: many
J: TRBJ2-5
DNA: TGCGCCAGCAGCTTAACGGGGGAACAAGAGACCCAGTACTTC
CDR3: CASSLTGEQETQYF

D: TRBD2
V: TRBV7-2
size: many
J: TRBJ2-3
DNA: TGTGCCAGCAGCTTAAGCGGGGCCTCGGATACGCAGTATTTT
CDR3: CASSLSGASDTQYF

D: -
V: TRBV7-9
size: few
J: TRBJ1-2
DNA: TGTGCCAGCAGCTTAGAGGCAGGGGCCACCTATGGCTACACCTTC
CDR3: CASSLEAGATYGYTF

D: TRBD1
V: TRBV7-9
size: many
J: TRBJ2-3
DNA: TGTGCCAGTAGTCTACAGGGGCTGGGGACAGATACGCAGTATTTT
CDR3: CASSLQGLGTDTQYF

D: -
V: TRBV7-9
size: few
J: TRBJ1-4
DNA: TGTGCCAGCAGCTTATACCCGGGGACTGAAAAACTGTTTTTT
CDR3: CASSLYPGTEKLFF

D: -
V: TRBV3-1
size: many
J: TRBJ1-3
DNA: TGTGCCAGCAGCGCAGAAATAGGGTTTACTGGAAACACCATATATTTT
CDR3: CASSAEIGFTGNTIYF

D: TRBD1
V: TRBV5-1
size: many
J: TRBJ1-1
DNA: TGCGCCAGCAGTCTCCGAGAAACAGGGGGCCGCTCGAACACTGAAGCTTTCTTT
CDR3: CASSLRETGGRSNTEAFF

D: -
V: TRBV7-3
size: few
J: TRBJ2-3
DNA: TGTGCCAGCAGCTTAATCGGAGGTAGCGGTACTAGCACAGATACGCAGTATTTT
CDR3: CASSLIGGSGTSTDTQYF

D: -
V: TRBV20-1
size: few
J: TRBJ2-5
DNA: TGCAGTGCTAGGGGTGTGGGAAACCAAGAACATAATGAAGAGACCCAGTACTTC
CDR3: CSARGVGNQEHNEETQYF

D: -
V: TRBV11-2
size: many
J: TRBJ1-1
DNA: TGTGCCAGCAGCTTAGTCAGGCAGACTGAAGCTTTCTTT
CDR3: CASSLVRQTEAFF

D: TRBD2
V: TRBV12-3/TRBV12-4
size: -
J: TRBJ2-7
DNA: TGTGCCAGCAGTTTACTAGCGGGGCCCTACGAGCAGTACTTC
CDR3: CASSLLAGPYEQYF

D: TRBD2
V: TRBV6-1
size: few
J: TRBJ2-1
DNA: TGTGCCAGCAGCCCTACTAGCGGGGGGGCGTCTTACAATGAGCAGTTCTTC
CDR3: CASSPTSGGASYNEQFF

D: -
V: TRBV12-3/TRBV12-4
size: -
J: TRBJ1-1
DNA: TGTGCCAGCAGTTTCGGGAGTGCCGGCGAAGCTTTCTTT
CDR3: CASSFGSAGEAFF

D: -
V: TRBV7-2
size: many
J: TRBJ1-1
DNA: TGTGCCAGCAGCTTTTTTGGCCGAGCTTTCTTT
CDR3: CASSFFGRAFF

D: -
V: TRBV5-1
size: -
J: TRBJ2-3
DNA: TGCACCAGCAGCGCAGGACTGGGGCGCGCAGATACGCAGTATTTT
CDR3: CTSSAGLGRADTQYF

D: -
V: TRBV5-1
size: few
J: TRBJ2-5
DNA: TGCGCCAGCAGCTTGGACTATCCAGAGACCCAGTACTTC
CDR3: CASSLDYPETQYF

D: -
V: TRBV7-2
size: -
J: TRBJ1-2
DNA: TGTGCCAGCAGCTTACGGTCCACAGAAAGCTACACCTTC
CDR3: CASSLRSTESYTF

D: TRBD1
V: TRBV19
size: few
J: TRBJ2-7
DNA: TGTGCCACCAAGGACAGGCTTAGCTCCTACGAGCAGTACTTC
CDR3: CATKDRLSSYEQYF

D: TRBD1
V: TRBV6-6
size: few
J: TRBJ1-1
DNA: TGTGCCAGCAGTTCGGGACAGGACTTTGAAGCTTTCTTT
CDR3: CASSSGQDFEAFF

D: -
V: TRBV7-3
size: few
J: TRBJ2-1
DNA: TGTGCCAGCAGCTCAGGGGGGGAGCAGTTCTTC
CDR3: CASSSGGEQFF

D: -
V: TRBV19
size: -
J: TRBJ2-1
DNA: TGTGCCAGTAGTATAACTCAGGGCGGCAATGAGCAGTTCTTC
CDR3: CASSITQGGNEQFF

D: -
V: TRBV20-1
size: -
J: TRBJ2-3
DNA: TGCAGTGCCAAGACTAGTTCCACAGATACGCAGTATTTT
CDR3: CSAKTSSTDTQYF

D: -
V: TRBV19
size: few
J: TRBJ1-2
DNA: TGTGCCAGTAGGGAGGGAGTCGGCTATGGCTACACCTTC
CDR3: CASREGVGYGYTF

D: -
V: TRBV28
size: -
J: TRBJ1-2
DNA: TGTGCCAGCAATGAATTGGGGGACGGCTACACCTTC
CDR3: CASNELGDGYTF

D: -
V: TRBV27
size: few
J: TRBJ1-2
DNA: TGTGCCAGCACCCCGGGGGGAGGGACTAACTATGGCTACACCTTC
CDR3: CASTPGGGTNYGYTF